This T cell receptor (beta chain) was found in a study of T cells expressing NK-cell markers. Germline V lookup: CDR1 SNHLY, CDR2 FYNNEI. This CDR3 region has 15 residues. Each CDR3 protein gets one entry in TCRdb, which reprocessed the 5' RACE reads and gives no DNA. This repertoire includes approximately 460,000 distinct CDR3 sequences. This sequence joins TRBV2 and TRBJ2-2; absent DNA, TCRdb's TRBD1 call cannot be checked. The source material was blood T cells: a sorted CD56 or NKG2C T cell subset, CD4+ or CD8+ T cells, or bulk PBMC T cells (not recorded which). The TCR comes from a woman aged 18 to 75 in good health. The CDR3 loop reads CASSGTGWDTGELFF. Full variable domain (outside the CDR3, taken from reference TRBV2 and TRBJ2-2): EPEVTQTPSHQVTQMGQEVILRCVPISNHLYFYWYRQILGQKVEFLVSFYNNEISEKSEIFDDQFSVERPDGSNFTLKIRSTKLEDSAMYFCASSGTGWDTGELFFGEGSRLTVL.